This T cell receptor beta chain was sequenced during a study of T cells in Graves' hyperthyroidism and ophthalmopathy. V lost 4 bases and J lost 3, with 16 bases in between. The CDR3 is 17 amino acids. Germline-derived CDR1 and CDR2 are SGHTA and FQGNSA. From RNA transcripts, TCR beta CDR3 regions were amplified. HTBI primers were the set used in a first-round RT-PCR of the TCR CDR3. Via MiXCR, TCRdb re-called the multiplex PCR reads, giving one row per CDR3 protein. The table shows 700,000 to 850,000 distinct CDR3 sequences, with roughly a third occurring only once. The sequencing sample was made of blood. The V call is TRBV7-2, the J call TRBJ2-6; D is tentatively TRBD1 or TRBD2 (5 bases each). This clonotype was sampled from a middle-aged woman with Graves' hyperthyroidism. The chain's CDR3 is CASSWTRDGFGANVLTF. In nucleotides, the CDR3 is TGTGCCAGCAGCTGGACCCGGGACGGTTTTGGGGCCAACGTCCTGACTTTC.